The 8 T cell receptor beta chains given below trace back to one sample, sequenced in a study of T-cell memory formation after mild COVID-19. TCRdb passed the 5' RACE reads through MiXCR, listing each CDR3 protein once. The table includes approximately 560,000 distinct CDR3 sequences, roughly 17% detected once. The sequenced sample consisted of PBMCs or a T cell subset sorted from them (not recorded which). These receptors all come from an adult woman who had mild COVID-19 (a few samples of this study predate the infection). Cell type and time point are not known.

The chain couples TRBV6-2 or TRBV6-3 to TRBJ2-5; D is perhaps TRBD1 (5 bases). Trimming removed 5 bases at V and 2 bases at J, with 12 bases between. The CDR3 extends over 14 amino acids. Germline-derived CDR1 and CDR2 are MNHEY and SVGEGT. CDR3 protein: CASSLTGLQETQYF. The CDR3 region has the DNA TGTGCCAGCAGTCTTACAGGTCTACAAGAGACCCAGTACTTC.

This clonotype occurred a few times. The chain joins TRBV7-9 to TRBJ1-1, with D perhaps matching TRBD1 (5 bases). V lost 4 bases and J 6 bases, leaving 24 bases between the germline ends. There are 17 residues in the CDR3. Per germline, CDR1 SEHNR and CDR2 FQNEAQ (reference sequence). The CDR3 DNA reads as TGTGCCAGCAGCTCTGTTCGCCGGGGGGGACTTTGGGCTGAAGCTTTCTTT. It translates to CASSSVRRGGLWAEAFF. Drawing the rest from reference TRBV7-9 and TRBJ1-1, the complete variable domain is DTGVSQNPRHKITKRGQNVTFRCDPISEHNRLYWYRQTLGQGPEFLTYFQNEAQLEKSRLLSDRFSAERPKGSFSTLEIQRTEQGDSAMYLCASSSVRRGGLWAEAFFGQGTRLTVV.

This clonotype occurred many times. The chain joins TRBV3-1 to TRBJ1-2, with D possibly TRBD1 on 6 matching bases. Germline-derived CDR1 and CDR2 are LGHDT and YNNKEL (reference sequence). This CDR3 region has 14 residues. The V end was cut by 0 bases, the J end by 4 bases, with 9 bases between. This CDR3 is CASSQEDRFYGYTF. In DNA, the CDR3 is TGTGCCAGCAGCCAAGAAGACAGGTTCTATGGCTACACCTTC.

This sequence joins TRBV7-9 and TRBJ1-1; D not certain. In germline, CDR1 is SEHNR, CDR2 FQNEAQ (reference sequence). The V gene lost 5 bases and the J gene lost 8 bases, with 18 bases spanning the gap. The CDR3 contains 14 residues. CDR3 sequence reads: CASSLLSVGAEAFF. The DNA of the CDR3 is TGTGCCAGCAGCCTCCTTTCAGTGGGAGCCGAAGCTTTCTTT. The complete variable domain, with remaining parts taken from reference TRBV7-9 and TRBJ1-1, reads DTGVSQNPRHKITKRGQNVTFRCDPISEHNRLYWYRQTLGQGPEFLTYFQNEAQLEKSRLLSDRFSAERPKGSFSTLEIQRTEQGDSAMYLCASSLLSVGAEAFFGQGTRLTVV.

CDR3 sequence (DNA): TGTGCCAGCAGCTTGGAAAGGGGGCTTAACAATCAGCCCCAGCATTTT. Translation gives CASSLERGLNNQPQHF. V and J are TRBV7-2 and TRBJ1-5; TRBD1 matches at 7 bases. The germline V gene has CDR1 SGHTA and CDR2 FQGNSA. CDR3 length: 16 amino acids. V dropped 3 bases and J dropped 3; count of bases not matched to a gene: 8.

The chain recombines TRBV7-2 with TRBJ2-3, with 7 bases lining up with TRBD1. CDR3 size: 15 residues. V lost 4 bases, J lost 2 bases, and 6 bases stayed unmatched. CDR1 is SGHTA, CDR2 FQGNSA, per germline. Written as DNA, the CDR3 is TGTGCCAGCAGCTCCACCGGGACAGACACAGATACGCAGTATTTT. Residues: CASSSTGTDTDTQYF.

Only a few counts were recorded for this clonotype. The chain recombines TRBV7-9 with TRBJ2-7; D tentatively reads TRBD1 or TRBD2 (5 bases each). The CDR3 length is 14 residues. Germline V gene sequence: CDR1 SEHNR, CDR2 FQNEAQ (reference sequence). Between the trimmed V and J ends, which lost 6 bases and 8 bases, there was a span of 20 bases. This chain's CDR3 is CASRQDSPERQQYF. In nucleotides, the CDR3 is TGTGCCAGCAGACAGGACTCCCCGGAAAGACAGCAGTACTTC.

This clonotype was seen only a few times. This chain connects TRBV24-1 to TRBJ1-2, with unresolved D. V was cut by 3 bases and J by 0 bases, with 10 bases left in between. The CDR3 is 15 amino acids. Germline CDR1 reads KGHDR; CDR2 reads SFDVKD. In DNA, the CDR3 is TGTGCCACCAGTGATCGGACGGAGGCTAACTATGGCTACACCTTC. Amino acids: CATSDRTEANYGYTF.